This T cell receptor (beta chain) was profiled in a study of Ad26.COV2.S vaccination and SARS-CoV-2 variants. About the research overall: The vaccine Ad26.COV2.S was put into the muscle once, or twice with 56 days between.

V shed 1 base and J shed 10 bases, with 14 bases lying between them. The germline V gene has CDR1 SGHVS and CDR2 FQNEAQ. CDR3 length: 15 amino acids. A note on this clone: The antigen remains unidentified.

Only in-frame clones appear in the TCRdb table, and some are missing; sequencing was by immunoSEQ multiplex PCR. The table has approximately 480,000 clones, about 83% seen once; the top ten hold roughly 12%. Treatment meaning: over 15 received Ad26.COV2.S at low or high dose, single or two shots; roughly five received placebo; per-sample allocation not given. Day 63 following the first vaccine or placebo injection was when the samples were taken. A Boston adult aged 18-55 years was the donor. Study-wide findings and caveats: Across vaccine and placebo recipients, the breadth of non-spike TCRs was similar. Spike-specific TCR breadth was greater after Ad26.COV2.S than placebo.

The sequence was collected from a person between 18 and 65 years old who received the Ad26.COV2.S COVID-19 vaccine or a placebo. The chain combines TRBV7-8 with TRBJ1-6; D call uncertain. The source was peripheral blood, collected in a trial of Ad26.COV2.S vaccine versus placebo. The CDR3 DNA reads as TGTGCCAGCAGCTTAGGATTTGGAATTCGGTCACCCCTCCACTTT. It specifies CASSLGFGIRSPLHF.